A selection of T cell receptor beta chains follows, all from one sample in a study of shared clonotypes between healthy human individuals. Clones were sequenced by immunoSEQ multiplex PCR, and TCRdb holds only the in-frame ones, with some missing. The data show about 1.9 million clones, 90% to 95% seen once. The sample comprised naive CD8+ T cells from PBMCs. These receptors came from a man aged 18 to 30 in good health. Some clones in this sample may be carry-over from other donors' samples. The CDR3 runs from the conserved cysteine through the conserved F or W. D genes are given only for firm matches. The size of a clone is reported for some rows only, either as once, few or many, or as a class for expanded clones.

j_call clone_size v_call d_call cdr3_nt cdr3_aa
TRBJ2-7 - TRBV4-1 - TGCGCCAGCAGCCAAGATCGGAGATACGAGCAGTACTTC CASSQDRRYEQYF
TRBJ2-3 - TRBV6-5 - TGTGCCAGTAGAGGGGCCCGACGGGGGACAGATACGCAGTATTTT CASRGARRGTDTQYF
TRBJ2-7 - TRBV29-1 TRBD2 TGCAGCGGAAGCGGGAGTAGAAACGAGCAGTACTTC CSGSGSRNEQYF
TRBJ2-3 - TRBV10-1 TRBD2 TGCGCCAGCAGTCCCGTGATAGCGGGAGAGACGAATACGCAGTATTTT CASSPVIAGETNTQYF
TRBJ1-1 - TRBV6-5 - TGTGCCAGCAGCCCCGGGCCTGCCTCCACTGAAGCTTTCTTT CASSPGPASTEAFF
TRBJ2-2 - TRBV5-4 TRBD2 TGTGCCAGCTCCGGACTAGCGGGAGTTGGGGGGCCAGCCGGGGAGCTGTTTTTT CASSGLAGVGGPAGELFF
TRBJ1-2 - TRBV13 - TGTGCCAGCAGCTCCTCCTTAGGACAGATGAAATATGGCTACACCTTC CASSSSLGQMKYGYTF
TRBJ2-3 - TRBV9 - TGTGCCAGCTCTGACAGGAGGTCCACAGATACGCAGTATTTT CASSDRRSTDTQYF
TRBJ2-1 - TRBV27 TRBD2 TGTGCCAGCAGTCCCTTAGGAACTAGCGGCCTCAATGAGCAGTTCTTC CASSPLGTSGLNEQFF
TRBJ2-7 once TRBV7-8 - TGTGCCAGCAGCTTAGCGGGGGGGGCGTCCTACGAGCAGTACTTC CASSLAGGASYEQYF
TRBJ1-5 - TRBV7-9 - TGTGCCAGCAGCTTGCCGGGAATCAATCAGCCCCAGCATTTT CASSLPGINQPQHF
TRBJ2-1 - TRBV7-7 - TGTGCCAGCAGCTTAGCGCGCTCACCATACAATGAGCAGTTCTTC CASSLARSPYNEQFF
TRBJ1-1 - TRBV4-3 - TGCGCCAGCAGCCAGCACAGGGTCAAGAACACTGAAGCTTTCTTT CASSQHRVKNTEAFF
TRBJ2-1 few TRBV4-1 - TGCGCCAGCAGCCAAGGGAATGAGCAGTTCTTC CASSQGNEQFF
TRBJ2-7 - TRBV5-8 - TGTGCCAGCAGCTTGGCTGTGTGGGAGCAGTACTTC CASSLAVWEQYF
TRBJ1-2 - TRBV11-2 - TGTGCCAGCAGCTTACCAGAGAACTATGGCTACACCTTC CASSLPENYGYTF
TRBJ2-2 - TRBV19 - TGTGCCAGTAGAAACACCCCGGGACGGTCGTCGAACACCGGGGAGCTGTTTTTT CASRNTPGRSSNTGELFF
TRBJ2-7 - TRBV10-3 - TGTGCCATCACCGGGGACCCGGACGACTCCTACGAGCAGTACTTC CAITGDPDDSYEQYF
TRBJ2-3 - TRBV27 - TGTGCCAGCAGCTCCGGGACGCCTAGGGGGAATACGCAGTATTTT CASSSGTPRGNTQYF
TRBJ2-3 - TRBV6-1 - TGTGCCAGCAGTGAAGCGCGGAACAGGGCCACAGATACGCAGTATTTT CASSEARNRATDTQYF